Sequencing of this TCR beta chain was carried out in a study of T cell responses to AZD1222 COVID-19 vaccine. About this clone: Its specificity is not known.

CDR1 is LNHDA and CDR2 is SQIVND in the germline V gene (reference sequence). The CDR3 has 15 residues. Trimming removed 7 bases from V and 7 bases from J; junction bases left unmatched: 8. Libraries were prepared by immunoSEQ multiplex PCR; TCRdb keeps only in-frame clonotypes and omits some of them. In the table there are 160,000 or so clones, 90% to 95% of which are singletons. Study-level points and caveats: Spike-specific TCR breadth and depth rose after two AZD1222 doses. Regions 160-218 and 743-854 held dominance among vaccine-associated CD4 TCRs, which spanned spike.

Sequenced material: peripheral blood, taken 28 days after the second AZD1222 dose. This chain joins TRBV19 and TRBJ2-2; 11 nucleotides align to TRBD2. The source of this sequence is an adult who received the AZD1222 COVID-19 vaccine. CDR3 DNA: TGTGCCAGTACCTTTAGCGGGAGGGTCGGCGGGGAGCTGTTTTTT. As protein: CASTFSGRVGGELFF.